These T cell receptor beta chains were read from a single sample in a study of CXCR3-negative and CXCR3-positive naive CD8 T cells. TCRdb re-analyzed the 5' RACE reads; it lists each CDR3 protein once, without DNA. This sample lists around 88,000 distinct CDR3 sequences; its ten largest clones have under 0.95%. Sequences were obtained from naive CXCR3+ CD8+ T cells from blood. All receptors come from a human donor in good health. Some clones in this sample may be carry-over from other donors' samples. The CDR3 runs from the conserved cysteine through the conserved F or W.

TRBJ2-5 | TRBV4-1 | CASSPEDNQETQYF
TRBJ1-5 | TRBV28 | CASSLYNNQPQHF
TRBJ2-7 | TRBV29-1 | CSATTDYEQYF
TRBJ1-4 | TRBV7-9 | CASSLPSGRDEKLFF
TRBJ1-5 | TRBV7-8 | CASGMGNQPQHF
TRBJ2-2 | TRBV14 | CASSQLGGITGELFF
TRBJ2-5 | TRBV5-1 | CASSLSWGMETQYF
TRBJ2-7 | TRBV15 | CATSREQDWREGLKEQYF
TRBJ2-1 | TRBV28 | CASSLYRGSYNEQFF
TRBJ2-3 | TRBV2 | CASTLGTDTADTQYF
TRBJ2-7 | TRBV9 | CASSAGSSGTYEQYF
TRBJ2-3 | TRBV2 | CASSGETGGRRDTQYF
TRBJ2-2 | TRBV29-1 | CSVDRAGADTGELFF
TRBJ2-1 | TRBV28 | CASSFPRRGGYEQFF
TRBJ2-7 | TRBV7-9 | CASSLTRNEQYF
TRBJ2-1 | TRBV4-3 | CASSLAVSYNEQFF
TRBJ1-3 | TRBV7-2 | CASSRGGGLGNTIYF
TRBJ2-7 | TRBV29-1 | CSVDADASPKQYF
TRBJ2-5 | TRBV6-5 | CASTRAFGGAGETQYF
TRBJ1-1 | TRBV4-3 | CASSQSGAINTEAFF
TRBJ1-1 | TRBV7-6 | CASSLEGEMNTEAFF
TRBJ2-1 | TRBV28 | CASSRPGEDNEQFF
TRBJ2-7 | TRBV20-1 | CSAGPDRSYEQYF
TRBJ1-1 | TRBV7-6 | CASSPFESGGHTEAFF
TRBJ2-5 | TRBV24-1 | CATSSGGQETQYF
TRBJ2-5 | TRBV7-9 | CASSLTSAGETQYF
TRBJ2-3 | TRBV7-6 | CASSTGPGDTQYF
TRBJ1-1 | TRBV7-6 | CASSLVLAGGRNTEAFF
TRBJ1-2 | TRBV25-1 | CASSDLGTGDGYTF
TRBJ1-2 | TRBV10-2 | CASSPGPSLTEGHGYIF
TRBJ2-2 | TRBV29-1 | CSVELAGGGIDGELFF